Below are 18 T cell receptor beta chains sequenced from a single sample in a study of T cells in Graves' hyperthyroidism and ophthalmopathy. The CDR3 regions of TCR beta were amplified from RNA transcripts. HTBI primers were used for first-round RT-PCR of the TCR CDR3. In TCRdb, the multiplex PCR reads were re-called with MiXCR into one record per CDR3 protein. The data contain 490,000 or so distinct CDR3 sequences, about 20% of them seen just once; the ten biggest clones take up around 50%. The sample taken for sequencing was blood. The receptors were sampled from a woman in her 70s with Graves' ophthalmopathy.

The chain recombines TRBV28 with TRBJ2-7; TRBD2 might be the D (6 bases). The CDR3 covers 14 residues. Trimming stripped 9 bases from V and 7 bases from J, with 22 bases between. Germline V gene sequence: CDR1 MDHEN, CDR2 SYDVKM. CDR3 residues: CASSRDSLAREQYF. CDR3 nucleotides: TGTGCCAGTAGCCGGGACTCACTCGCGAGAGAGCAGTACTTC.

This clonotype was counted ten times or more. The rearrangement links TRBV5-1 to TRBJ1-2, with TRBD1 as a possible D gene (5 bases). Trimming took 4 bases from V and 3 from J, leaving 10 bases between them. The CDR3 has 13 residues. CDR1 and CDR2 from the germline V gene are SGHRS and YFSETQ. The CDR3 nucleotides read TGCGCCAGCAGCACCAGGGATCACTATGGCTACACCTTC. Protein product: CASSTRDHYGYTF.

This chain connects TRBV7-2 to TRBJ1-5; D may be TRBD1 (6 bases). The CDR3 has 14 amino acids. The V gene lost 4 bases and the J gene lost 5 bases, with 12 bases spanning the gap. Per the germline V gene, CDR1 is SGHTA and CDR2 is FQGNSA. CDR3 loop: CASSSPGAYQPQHF. CDR3 nucleotides: TGTGCCAGCAGCTCCCCAGGGGCCTATCAGCCCCAGCATTTT. Complete variable domain (other parts from reference TRBV7-2 and TRBJ1-5): GAGVSQSPSNKVTEKGKDVELRCDPISGHTALYWYRQSLGQGLEFLIYFQGNSAPDKSGLPSDRFSAERTGGSVSTLTIQRTQQEDSAVYLCASSSPGAYQPQHFGDGTRLSIL.

The V gene is TRBV10-3, the J gene TRBJ1-5; D is unresolved. V was pared by 4 bases and J by 2 bases, with 9 bases between. The CDR3 is 14 residues long. Germline CDR1 ENHRY, CDR2 SYGVKD. The CDR3 coding sequence is TGTGCCATCAGTGGGGTATCGGGCAATCAGCCCCAGCATTTT. This encodes CAISGVSGNQPQHF.

This clonotype was observed a handful of times. The chain is built from TRBV6-1 and TRBJ1-2; a possible D gene is TRBD1 (5 bases). Germline CDR1 and CDR2: MNHNS and SASEGT. CDR3 length: 13 residues. The V end was cut by 7 bases, the J end by 7 bases, with 16 bases between. The CDR3 region is CASTPDTATGYTF. In DNA, the CDR3 is TGTGCCAGCACCCCGGACACGGCAACTGGCTACACCTTC.

Ten or more counts support this clonotype. This chain joins TRBV7-2 and TRBJ2-1; D is possibly TRBD1 or TRBD2 (5 bases each). The CDR3 runs 15 residues. Trimming shortened V by 1 base and J by 6 bases, and 13 bases separated the two germline ends. Germline V lookup: CDR1 SGHTA, CDR2 FQGNSA. In DNA form, the CDR3 reads TGTGCCAGCAGCTTAGTGGGGACCCAAGGCAATGAGCAGTTCTTC. Protein sequence: CASSLVGTQGNEQFF.

This clonotype has at least ten counts. This chain connects TRBV7-8 to TRBJ2-5; D may be TRBD1 (6 bases). V was trimmed by 2 bases and J by 2 bases, leaving 15 bases between them. This CDR3 is 16 amino acids long. Germline values: CDR1 SGHVS, CDR2 FQNEAQ. For the CDR3, the DNA is TGTGCCAGCAGCTTAAGCCGGACAGTTCTTCAAGAGACCCAGTACTTC. Its protein product is CASSLSRTVLQETQYF.

The V call is TRBV10-1, the J call TRBJ2-5; D is unresolved. V was clipped by 2 bases and J by 0 bases, with 7 bases between them. CDR3 length equals 14 residues. Germline V gives CDR1 WNHNN, CDR2 SYGVQD (reference sequence). The CDR3 spells CASSEHGYQETQYF. DNA for the CDR3: TGCGCCAGCAGTGAGCACGGCTACCAAGAGACCCAGTACTTC.

The sample holds a few counts of this clonotype. The V gene is TRBV5-1, the J gene TRBJ2-7, with 7 nucleotides matching TRBD1. Trimming cost V 0 bases and J 2 bases; bases outside gene matches: 5. This CDR3 contains 15 residues. CDR1 SGHRS and CDR2 YFSETQ come from the germline V gene. This CDR3 is CASSLAPTGTYEQYF. The CDR3 DNA follows: TGCGCCAGCAGCTTGGCTCCGACAGGGACCTACGAGCAGTACTTC.

The J gene is TRBJ1-1, the V gene TRBV10-3; a possible D gene is TRBD1 (5 bases). Trimming removed 0 bases at V and 4 bases at J, with 12 bases between. The V gene's germline CDR1 is ENHRY and CDR2 SYGVKD. This CDR3 has 15 residues. The CDR3 DNA sequence: TGTGCCATCAGTGAGTCGCAGCCGGGGGGCACTGAAGCTTTCTTT. This encodes CAISESQPGGTEAFF.

The gene calls are TRBV20-1 and TRBJ1-5; 9 nucleotides match TRBD1. CDR3 size: 15 residues. Germline V CDR1 and CDR2: DFQATT, SNEGSKA (reference sequence). Trimming cost V 5 bases and J 3 bases; bases outside gene matches: 8. This chain's CDR3 is CSAHPGTGFNQPQHF. The CDR3 nucleotides read TGCAGTGCTCACCCCGGGACAGGGTTCAATCAGCCCCAGCATTTT.

This clonotype was counted a single time. The genes are TRBV5-1 and TRBJ1-2; possibly TRBD1 for D (5 bases). Trimming cost V 4 bases and J 0 bases, with 16 bases left between them. Germline CDR1 and CDR2: SGHRS and YFSETQ. The CDR3 has 16 residues. DNA for the CDR3: TGCGCCAGCAGCACCACTGGGACTACTTCTAACTATGGCTACACCTTC. As protein: CASSTTGTTSNYGYTF.

This clonotype showed up many times. V gene TRBV7-8 combines with J gene TRBJ2-1; the D call may be TRBD1 or TRBD2 (5 bases each). The CDR3 has 14 amino acids. V shed 3 bases and J shed 1 base, with 7 bases lying between them. Germline loops: CDR1 SGHVS, CDR2 FQNEAQ. The CDR3: CASSLGPSYNEQFF. In DNA form, the CDR3 reads TGTGCCAGCAGCTTGGGACCGTCCTACAATGAGCAGTTCTTC.

The J gene is TRBJ2-7, the V gene TRBV27, with 9 bases that match TRBD1. The CDR3 loop spans 15 amino acids. Germline trimming cut 3 bases from V and 1 base from J; bases unmatched to any gene: 4. From germline, CDR1 is MNHEY and CDR2 SMNVEV (reference sequence). The CDR3 reads CASSFTGTGSYEQYF. The CDR3 DNA is TGTGCCAGCAGTTTCACCGGGACAGGGTCCTACGAGCAGTACTTC.

About this clonotype itself: This may come from a read error, since a much larger clone is one base off. CDR3 DNA: TGTGCCAGCAGTTTCCTCCCCGCGGAGGGCCCCTACAATGAGCAGTTCTTC. Encoded protein: CASSFLPAEGPYNEQFF. The chain carries TRBV27 and TRBJ2-1; D may be TRBD2 (6 bases). Per the germline V gene, CDR1 is MNHEY and CDR2 is SMNVEV (reference sequence). This CDR3 spans 17 amino acids. V lost 3 bases to trimming and J lost 2 bases, with 17 bases between them.

The chain links TRBV19 to TRBJ2-1; 11 nucleotides line up with TRBD2. The CDR3 length is 15 residues. CDR1 and CDR2 (germline): LNHDA, SQIVND (reference sequence). The trim removed 3 bases at V and 7 bases at J, leaving 5 bases unmatched. This CDR3 reads CASSIGTSGANEQFF. CDR3 in DNA: TGTGCCAGTAGTATTGGGACTAGCGGAGCAAATGAGCAGTTCTTC. Full variable domain (remainder filled in from reference TRBV19 and TRBJ2-1): DGGITQSPKYLFRKEGQNVTLSCEQNLNHDAMYWYRQDPGQGLRLIYYSQIVNDFQKGDIAEGYSVSREKKESFPLTVTSAQKNPTAFYLCASSIGTSGANEQFFGPGTRLTVL.

This clonotype was counted many times. The rearrangement uses TRBV20-1 and TRBJ2-7; 9 bases are a match to TRBD2. CDR3 length: 14 residues. From germline, CDR1 is DFQATT and CDR2 SNEGSKA (reference sequence). Germline trimming cut 2 bases from V and 4 bases from J; bases unmatched to any gene: 6. Written as DNA, the CDR3 is TGCAGTGCTAGAAATAGCGGGAGTCGATACGAGCAGTACTTC. Translating it yields CSARNSGSRYEQYF.

This clonotype was seen more than once but under ten times. V and J are TRBV27 and TRBJ2-5; TRBD2 matches 12 bases. CDR3 size: 16 residues. CDR1 and CDR2 from the germline V gene are MNHEY and SMNVEV (reference sequence). The ends lost 4 bases at V and 5 bases at J; junction bases unmatched: 8. The CDR3 DNA is TGTGCCAGCAGTTCCCCTAGCGGGAGGGCCGGGGAGACCCAGTACTTC. Its translation: CASSSPSGRAGETQYF.